These 18 T cell receptor beta chains were sequenced from one sample in a study of blood T cell repertoires in COVID-19. Libraries were prepared by immunoSEQ multiplex PCR; TCRdb keeps only in-frame clonotypes and omits some of them. The table has some 97,000 clones, 90% seen once. The sample consisted of peripheral blood. These receptors were collected from a man over 45 with acute or convalescent COVID-19.

The count of this clone is one. CDR3 coding DNA: TGTGCCAGCAGCGTAGAAGGGAGGCGCGGAAACACCATATATTTT. Protein: CASSVEGRRGNTIYF. V usage is TRBV9 and J usage is TRBJ1-3; no reliable D call. The CDR3 contains 15 residues. The V and J ends lost 0 bases and 4 bases respectively, with 11 bases between them. From germline, CDR1 is SGDLS and CDR2 YYNGEE.

In its sample, this clone was seen once. The rearrangement joins TRBV29-1 to TRBJ2-1; TRBD2 agrees at 9 bases. The CDR3 is 14 residues long. V lost 2 bases, J lost 5 bases, and 4 bases stayed unmatched. The germline CDR1 and CDR2 sequences are SQVTM and ANQGSEA. As DNA, the CDR3 is TGCAGCGTTGAAATAGCGGGAGTCAACAATGAGCAGTTCTTC. This sequence encodes CSVEIAGVNNEQFF.

The chain carries TRBV7-2 and TRBJ2-1, with D possibly TRBD2 on 6 matching bases. Per germline, CDR1 SGHTA and CDR2 FQGNSA. V lost 4 bases to trimming and J lost 9 bases, with 16 bases between them. This CDR3 is built from 14 residues. The CDR3 is CASSSRRAESEQFF. DNA for the CDR3: TGTGCCAGCAGCTCCCGGAGGGCCGAAAGTGAGCAGTTCTTC. The variable domain in full, with the rest retrieved from reference TRBV7-2 and TRBJ2-1, is GAGVSQSPSNKVTEKGKDVELRCDPISGHTALYWYRQSLGQGLEFLIYFQGNSAPDKSGLPSDRFSAERTGGSVSTLTIQRTQQEDSAVYLCASSSRRAESEQFFGPGTRLTVL.

The V call is TRBV11-3, the J call TRBJ2-1; D possibly corresponds to TRBD1 (6 bases). The germline V and J ends were trimmed by 6 bases and 7 bases, with 10 bases remaining between them. CDR3 length equals 12 residues. Per the germline V gene, CDR1 is SGHNT and CDR2 is YENEEA. The CDR3 nucleotides read TGTGCCAGCAGTTTTAGGGGGAATGAGCAGTTCTTC. This translates into CASSFRGNEQFF.

The gene calls are TRBV6-5 and TRBJ2-7; possible D gene TRBD2, 5 bases. Deletions cut 6 bases from V and 5 bases from J, with 20 bases between. This CDR3 is 15 amino acids long. Germline CDR1 and CDR2: MNHEY and SVGAGI. CDR3 in DNA: TGTGCCAGCAGAATAGTAATTGGAGGTCCTAACGAGCAGTACTTC. It is translated as CASRIVIGGPNEQYF.

The chain uses TRBV3-1 (or the pseudogene TRBV3-2) and TRBJ2-4; 12 nucleotides match TRBD2. Per the germline V gene, CDR1 is LGHDT and CDR2 is YNNKEL (reference sequence). The CDR3 spans 18 residues. J was trimmed by 3 bases and V by 5 bases; bases with no gene match: 11. For the CDR3, the DNA is TGTGCCAGCAGCTCACGGACTAGCGGGATTGCTGACAAAAACATTCAGTACTTC. Its translation is CASSSRTSGIADKNIQYF.

This chain joins TRBV19 and TRBJ2-1; 11 bases map to TRBD2. Germline values: CDR1 LNHDA, CDR2 SQIVND (reference sequence). CDR3 length: 18 residues. Losses at the gene ends were 7 bases for V and 4 bases for J; bases not matched to a gene: 15. CDR3 sequence (DNA): TGTGCCAGTACCAAGTCGGGACTAGCGGATCCCGTATACAATGAGCAGTTCTTC. It encodes CASTKSGLADPVYNEQFF.

This sequence joins TRBV5-4 and TRBJ2-2, with 9 positions matching TRBD2. This CDR3 has 14 residues. With V trimmed by 4 bases and J by 6 bases, 4 bases remained unmatched. Germline loops: CDR1 SGHNT, CDR2 YYREEE (reference sequence). The DNA of the CDR3 is TGTGCCAGCAGCCCGGGACTAGCAGCCGGGGAGCTGTTTTTT. This codes for CASSPGLAAGELFF.

In this sample, this clone turned up once. This rearrangement joins TRBV6-2 or TRBV6-3 to TRBJ1-1; D gene unclear. Germline loops: CDR1 MNHEY, CDR2 SVGEGT. CDR3 length: 14 residues. Trimming shortened V by 2 bases and J by 0 bases, and 7 bases separated the two germline ends. CDR3 nucleotides: TGTGCCAGCAGTTACACTGGTCTGAACACTGAAGCTTTCTTT. This translates into CASSYTGLNTEAFF.

This chain uses TRBV6-2 or TRBV6-3 with TRBJ2-1; D possibly corresponds to TRBD1 (6 bases). V gave up 5 bases and J gave up 7 bases, with 15 bases separating them. Germline loops: CDR1 MNHEY, CDR2 SVGEGT. The CDR3 covers 14 residues. The CDR3 bases are TGTGCCAGCAGTGTAACAGGGTATAGGAATGAGCAGTTCTTC. This sequence encodes CASSVTGYRNEQFF.

CDR3: CASSPIPGGGEKLFF. The CDR3 DNA sequence: TGTGCCAGCTCACCAATTCCAGGGGGCGGTGAAAAACTGTTTTTT. The chain joins TRBV18 to TRBJ1-4; 8 bases match TRBD1. CDR3 size: 15 residues. Per the germline V gene, CDR1 is KGHSH and CDR2 is LQKENI. V shed 2 bases, J shed 7 bases, and the junction held 6 bases outside the gene matches. Using reference TRBV18 and TRBJ1-4 for the parts outside the CDR3, the full variable domain is NAGVMQNPRHLVRRRGQEARLRCSPMKGHSHVYWYRQLPEEGLKFMVYLQKENIIDESGMPKERFSAEFPKEGPSILRIQQVVRGDSAAYFCASSPIPGGGEKLFFGSGTQLSVL.

The chain uses TRBV27 and TRBJ2-1; 10 positions match TRBD2. V lost 5 bases to trimming and J lost 9 bases; unmatched junction nucleotides: 7. The CDR3 sequence is 14 residues long. Germline V CDR1 and CDR2: MNHEY, SMNVEV (reference sequence). The DNA for the CDR3 is TGTGCCAGCAGTCGAGAAGCGGGAGGGAGTGAGCAGTTCTTC. Translation: CASSREAGGSEQFF.

This clone appeared a few times. This rearrangement joins TRBV5-4 to TRBJ1-6; the match to TRBD1 covers 7 bases. The ends lost 4 bases at V and 5 bases at J; junction bases unmatched: 3. From germline, CDR1 is SGHNT and CDR2 YYREEE (reference sequence). The CDR3 has 14 amino acids. This chain's CDR3 is CASSKDRNNSPLHF. The CDR3 DNA sequence: TGTGCCAGCAGCAAGGACAGGAATAATTCACCCCTCCACTTT.

In its sample, this clone was seen once. The rearrangement uses TRBV27 and TRBJ2-1, with TRBD2 matching 13 bases. CDR1 and CDR2 (germline): MNHEY, SMNVEV (reference sequence). This CDR3 spans 16 amino acids. The trim removed 4 bases at V and 12 bases at J, leaving 12 bases unmatched. The CDR3 sequence: CASSYVGLAGVAGQFF. Here the CDR3 DNA reads TGTGCCAGCAGTTACGTTGGACTAGCGGGAGTTGCAGGGCAGTTCTTC.

This chain uses TRBV4-2 with TRBJ2-7, with TRBD1 matching 8 bases. Germline CDR1 and CDR2: LGHNA and YNFKEQ. The junction had 10 bases not matched to a gene; V was cut back by 4 bases and J by 2 bases. This CDR3 has 16 amino acids. The CDR3 DNA sequence: TGTGCCAGCAGCCGCGAAACAGGGGGGATTGCCTACGAGCAGTACTTC. Its translation: CASSRETGGIAYEQYF.

V usage is TRBV7-9 and J usage is TRBJ1-5; the match to TRBD1 covers 7 bases. The CDR3 sequence is 13 residues long. CDR1 and CDR2 from the germline V gene are SEHNR and FQNEAQ (reference sequence). Germline trimming cut 3 bases from V and 5 bases from J; bases unmatched to any gene: 1. This chain's CDR3 is CASSFTGDQPQHF. CDR3 sequence (DNA): TGTGCCAGCAGCTTTACAGGGGATCAGCCCCAGCATTTT.

This chain connects TRBV6-4 to TRBJ2-2, with D possibly being TRBD2 (5 bases). Germline assignment: CDR1 MRHNA and CDR2 SNTAGT. The CDR3 is 14 residues long. The germline V and J ends were trimmed by 6 bases and 0 bases, with 8 bases remaining between them. CDR3 region: CASRLDTNTGELFF. The DNA of the CDR3 is TGTGCCAGCAGACTAGATACGAACACCGGGGAGCTGTTTTTT.

The chain is built from TRBV5-1 and TRBJ1-2; weak D call: TRBD1 (6 bases). The CDR3 covers 15 residues. Trimming left V 0 bases short and J 6 bases short, with 15 bases between. From germline, CDR1 is SGHRS and CDR2 YFSETQ. This CDR3 reads CASSLERGALDGYTF. CDR3 nucleotide sequence: TGCGCCAGCAGCTTGGAGCGGGGGGCGCTTGATGGCTACACCTTC.